These 4 T cell receptor beta chains came from one sample sequenced in a study of chemoradiotherapy in HPV16-positive cancers. Produced via immunoSEQ multiplex PCR; TCRdb's table is partial and in-frame only. The sample shows fewer than 3,500 clones, 80% to 90% of them seen only once. Sample: tumor tissue, taken from a patient who underwent chemoradiotherapy. Receptors were obtained from a human donor with HPV-associated anogenital cancer.

The gene calls are TRBV6-5 and TRBJ1-1; D is uncertain. V was shortened by 5 bases and J by 0 bases, with 13 bases between the two germline ends. The CDR3 covers 15 residues. Germline V lookup: CDR1 MNHEY, CDR2 SVGAGI. The CDR3 spells CASSNPRGVNTEAFF. The CDR3 DNA is TGTGCCAGCAGTAACCCCCGAGGTGTGAACACTGAAGCTTTCTTT.

The chain is built from TRBV19 and TRBJ2-4; maybe TRBD1 (6 bases). The CDR3 contains 16 residues. Germline CDR1 is LNHDA and CDR2 is SQIVND (reference sequence). With 3 bases removed from V and 2 bases from J, the gap between germline ends came to 14 bases. The CDR3 is CASSMGARLTKNIQYF. The CDR3 DNA reads TGTGCCAGTAGTATGGGGGCGCGACTAACCAAAAACATTCAGTACTTC.

The chain employs TRBV7-2 and TRBJ1-2, with D hard to call. This CDR3 comprises 13 residues. Trimming cost V 5 bases and J 6 bases, with 13 bases left between them. The germline gives CDR1 SGHTA, CDR2 FQGNSA. The CDR3 DNA follows: TGTGCCAGCAGCCCACCATCCTTAAATGGCTACACCTTC. Translated, it gives CASSPPSLNGYTF.

Here the CDR3 DNA reads TGTGCCAGCAGCTTAGCACGGGGCGAGTCACCCCTCCACTTT. Its protein product is CASSLARGESPLHF. The gene calls are TRBV7-8 and TRBJ1-6; perhaps TRBD1 as D (5 bases). This CDR3 has 14 amino acids. Trimming cost V 0 bases and J 10 bases, with 10 bases left between them. Germline CDR1 is SGHVS and CDR2 is FQNEAQ.